Sequencing of this TCR beta chain was carried out in a study of cytotoxic CD8 clonotypes in ibrutinib-treated CLL. Findings of the study overall: Circulating CD8+ T-cell counts were tracked by baseline clonality, which exceeded that of age-matched healthy donors.

Profiled with immunoSEQ multiplex PCR; TCRdb holds only in-frame clones, not every one. This sample yields about 140,000 clones, of which more than 75% are seen a single time; 7.5% to 8% belongs to the top ten. Note on this clone: Antigen: not known.

The material was PBMCs, obtained after 36 months of ibrutinib treatment. This sequence originates from a human donor with chronic lymphocytic leukemia.

The CDR3 loop reads CAISDGVAVAYGYTF. The DNA of the CDR3 is TGTGCCATCAGTGACGGGGTGGCGGTTGCCTATGGCTACACCTTC. The chain employs TRBV10-3 and TRBJ1-2; no clear D gene. The CDR3 spans 15 residues. CDR1 and CDR2 (germline): ENHRY, SYGVKD. V was cut by 3 bases and J by 4 bases, with 15 bases left in between.